This T cell receptor (beta chain) was identified in a study of OX40 agonist ivuxolimab in advanced cancers. The overall study: The patients' treatment was ivuxolimab, an agonistic anti-OX40 (CD134) antibody. Whole-study findings and limits: At 0.1 to 3.0 mg/kg, CD4+ and CD8+ blood T cells expanded clonally by week 6. Part of the nonresponder group also had normalized T-cell clonal expansion that was low.

With regard to this clone: The antigen is undetermined.

The assay was immunoSEQ multiplex PCR, and TCRdb's table has in-frame clones only and misses some. The table includes roughly 110,000 clones, roughly 90% detected once. Germline CDR1 SEHNR, CDR2 FQNEAQ (reference sequence). The CDR3 is 12 residues long. Trimming cost V 4 bases and J 9 bases, with 10 bases left between them. Patients had blood sampled at baseline and again on cycle 4 day 1 and cycle 7 day 1. This chain uses TRBV7-9 with TRBJ1-5; a weak D match, TRBD1 (5 bases). This receptor was obtained from an adult with an advanced solid tumor such as melanoma, head and neck, liver or kidney cancer. The source was CD4+ or CD8+ T cells sorted from blood, collected in a trial of the OX40 agonist ivuxolimab. The CDR3 spells CASSSATGPQHF. CDR3 coding DNA: TGTGCCAGCAGCTCCGCAACAGGGCCCCAGCATTTT.